This passage covers 5 T cell receptor beta chains from one sample sequenced in a study of OX40 agonist ivuxolimab in advanced cancers. Here immunoSEQ multiplex PCR was the method, and the copy in TCRdb shows in-frame clones only, minus some. The sample carries about 86,000 clones, 91% recorded once. Source: CD4+ or CD8+ T cells sorted from blood, taken in a trial of the OX40 agonist ivuxolimab. All receptors derive from an adult with an advanced solid tumor such as melanoma, head and neck, liver or kidney cancer.

The CDR3 bases are TGTGCCAGCAGTCCAGGGGCGGACTATGGCTACACCTTC. Its translation: CASSPGADYGYTF. The chain carries TRBV6-5 and TRBJ1-2; D might be TRBD1 (6 bases). V dropped 5 bases and J dropped 3 bases, with 10 bases sitting between them. The CDR3 spans 13 residues. Germline lookup yields CDR1 MNHEY and CDR2 SVGAGI.

The gene calls are TRBV7-9 and TRBJ2-7; D uncertain. CDR1 is SEHNR, CDR2 FQNEAQ, per germline (reference sequence). Trimming took off 4 bases at V and 5 bases at J, with 6 bases between the two ends. CDR3 length: 11 amino acids. The CDR3 reads CASSSPHEQYF. The CDR3 DNA reads as TGTGCCAGCAGCTCCCCGCACGAGCAGTACTTC.

The V gene is TRBV7-9, the J gene TRBJ1-1, with D possibly being TRBD1 (5 bases). Germline assignment: CDR1 SEHNR and CDR2 FQNEAQ (reference sequence). The CDR3 length is 13 residues. V lost 4 bases and J lost 7, with 13 bases in between. CDR3 in DNA: TGTGCCAGCAGCTCCGTGAATAGGGGTGAAGCTTTCTTT. Translated, it gives CASSSVNRGEAFF.

This clone appeared a few times. V usage is TRBV28 and J usage is TRBJ2-5; possibly TRBD1 or TRBD2 for D (5 bases each). The CDR3 contains 18 residues. The germline gives CDR1 MDHEN, CDR2 SYDVKM. Trimming took 5 bases from V and 4 from J, leaving 26 bases between them. The CDR3 bases are TGTGCCAGCAGTCTGCTCGATTTGGGGCTAGCTTCGCCAGAGACCCAGTACTTC. It translates to CASSLLDLGLASPETQYF.

The genes are TRBV28 and TRBJ2-7; tentative D call: TRBD2 (6 bases). The CDR3 has 13 residues. Trimming stripped 6 bases from V and 6 bases from J, with 15 bases between. Germline assignment: CDR1 MDHEN and CDR2 SYDVKM. CDR3 region: CASRKAGPLEQYF. The CDR3 region has the DNA TGTGCCAGCAGAAAGGCGGGACCCCTCGAGCAGTACTTC. The variable domain in full, completed from reference TRBV28 and TRBJ2-7, reads DVKVTQSSRYLVKRTGEKVFLECVQDMDHENMFWYRQDPGLGLRLIYFSYDVKMKEKGDIPEGYSVSREKKERFSLILESASTNQTSMYLCASRKAGPLEQYFGPGTRLTVT.